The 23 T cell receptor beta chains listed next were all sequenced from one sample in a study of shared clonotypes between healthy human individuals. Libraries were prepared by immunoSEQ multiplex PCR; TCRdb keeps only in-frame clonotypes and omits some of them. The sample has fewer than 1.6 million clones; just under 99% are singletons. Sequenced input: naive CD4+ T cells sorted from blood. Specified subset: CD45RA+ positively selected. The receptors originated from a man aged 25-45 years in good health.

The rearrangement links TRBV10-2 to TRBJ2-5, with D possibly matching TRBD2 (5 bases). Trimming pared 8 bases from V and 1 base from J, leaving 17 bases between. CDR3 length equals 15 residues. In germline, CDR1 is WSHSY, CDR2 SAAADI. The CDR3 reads CASLLVVSGQETQYF. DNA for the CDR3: TGCGCCAGCTTATTAGTCGTGAGCGGCCAAGAGACCCAGTACTTC.

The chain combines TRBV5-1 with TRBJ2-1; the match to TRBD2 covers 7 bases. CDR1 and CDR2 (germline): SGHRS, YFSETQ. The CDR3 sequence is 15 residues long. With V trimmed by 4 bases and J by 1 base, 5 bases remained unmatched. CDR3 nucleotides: TGCGCCAGCAGCGTAGCGGGCCCGTCCTACAATGAGCAGTTCTTC. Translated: CASSVAGPSYNEQFF.

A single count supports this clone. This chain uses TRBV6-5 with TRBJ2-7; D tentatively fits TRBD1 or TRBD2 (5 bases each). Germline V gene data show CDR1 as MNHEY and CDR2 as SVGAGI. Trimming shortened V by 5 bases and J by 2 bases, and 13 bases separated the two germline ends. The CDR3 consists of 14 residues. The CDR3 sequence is CASSPTWDPYEQYF. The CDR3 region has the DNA TGTGCCAGCAGTCCGACCTGGGACCCCTACGAGCAGTACTTC.

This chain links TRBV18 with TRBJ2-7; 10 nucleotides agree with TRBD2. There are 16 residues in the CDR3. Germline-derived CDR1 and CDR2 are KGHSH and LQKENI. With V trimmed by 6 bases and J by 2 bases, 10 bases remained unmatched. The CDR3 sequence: CASSARGTSVPYEQYF. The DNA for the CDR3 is TGTGCCAGCTCCGCCCGCGGGACTAGCGTACCCTACGAGCAGTACTTC.

CDR3 residues: CASSFLARARVQFF. The CDR3 region has the DNA TGTGCCAGCAGCTTCCTAGCGAGGGCGCGCGTGCAGTTCTTC. The V call is TRBV11-2, the J call TRBJ2-1; tentatively, D is TRBD2 (6 bases). Trimming removed 3 bases at V and 12 bases at J, with 18 bases between. CDR3 size: 14 residues. Germline loops: CDR1 SGHAT, CDR2 FQNNGV.

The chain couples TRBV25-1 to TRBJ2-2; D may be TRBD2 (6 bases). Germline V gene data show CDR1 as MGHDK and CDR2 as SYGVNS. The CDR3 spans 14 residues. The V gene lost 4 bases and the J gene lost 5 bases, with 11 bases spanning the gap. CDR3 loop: CASSVSGVTGELFF. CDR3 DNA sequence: TGTGCCAGCAGTGTTTCGGGGGTTACCGGGGAGCTGTTTTTT.

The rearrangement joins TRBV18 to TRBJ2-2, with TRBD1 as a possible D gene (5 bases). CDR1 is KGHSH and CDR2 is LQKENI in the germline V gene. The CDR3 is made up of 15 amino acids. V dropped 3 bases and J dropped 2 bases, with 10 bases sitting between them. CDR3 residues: CASSPDTLNTGELFF. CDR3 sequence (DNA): TGTGCCAGCTCACCGGACACCCTTAACACCGGGGAGCTGTTTTTT.

The CDR3, as DNA: TGCAGCGTTGGGGGGCGCCTTGAGACCCAGTACTTC. Translated: CSVGGRLETQYF. The chain joins TRBV29-1 to TRBJ2-5, with D possibly TRBD1 on 6 matching bases. CDR3 length: 12 residues. Germline V CDR1 and CDR2: SQVTM, ANQGSEA. V was shortened by 4 bases and J by 5 bases, with 11 bases between the two germline ends.

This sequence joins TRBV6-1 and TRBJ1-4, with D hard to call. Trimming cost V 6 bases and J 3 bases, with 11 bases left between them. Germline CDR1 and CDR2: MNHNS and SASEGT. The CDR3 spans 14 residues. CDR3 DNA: TGTGCCAGCAGGCTACGGTTATCTAATGAAAAACTGTTTTTT. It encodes CASRLRLSNEKLFF.

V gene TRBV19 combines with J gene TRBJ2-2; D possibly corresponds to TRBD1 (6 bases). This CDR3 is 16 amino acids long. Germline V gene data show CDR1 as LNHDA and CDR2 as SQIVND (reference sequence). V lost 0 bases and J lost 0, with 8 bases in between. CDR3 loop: CASSIERTANTGELFF. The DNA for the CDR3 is TGTGCCAGTAGTATAGAAAGGACAGCGAACACCGGGGAGCTGTTTTTT.

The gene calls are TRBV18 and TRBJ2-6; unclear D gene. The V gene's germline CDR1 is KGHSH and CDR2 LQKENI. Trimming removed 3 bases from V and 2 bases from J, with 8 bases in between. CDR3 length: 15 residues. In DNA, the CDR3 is TGTGCCAGCTCACCGGCGGTCGCTGGGGCCAACGTCCTGACTTTC. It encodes CASSPAVAGANVLTF.

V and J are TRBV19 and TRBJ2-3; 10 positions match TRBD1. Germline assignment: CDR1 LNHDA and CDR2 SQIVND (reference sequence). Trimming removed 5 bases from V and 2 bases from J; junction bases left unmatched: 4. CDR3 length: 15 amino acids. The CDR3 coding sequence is TGTGCCAGTAGTCGGGACAGGGGAGACACAGATACGCAGTATTTT. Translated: CASSRDRGDTDTQYF.

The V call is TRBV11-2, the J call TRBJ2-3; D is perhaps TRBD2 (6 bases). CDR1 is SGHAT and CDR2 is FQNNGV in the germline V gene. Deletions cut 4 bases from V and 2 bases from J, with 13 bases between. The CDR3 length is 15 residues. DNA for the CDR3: TGTGCCAGCAGCTCCACGGCTAGCGACACAGATACGCAGTATTTT. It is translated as CASSSTASDTDTQYF.

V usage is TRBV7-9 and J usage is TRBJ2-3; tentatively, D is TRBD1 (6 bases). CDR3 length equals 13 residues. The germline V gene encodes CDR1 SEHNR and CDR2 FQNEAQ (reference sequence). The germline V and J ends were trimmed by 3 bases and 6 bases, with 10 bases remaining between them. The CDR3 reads CASSFRQADTQYF. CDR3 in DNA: TGTGCCAGCAGCTTTAGACAGGCGGATACGCAGTATTTT. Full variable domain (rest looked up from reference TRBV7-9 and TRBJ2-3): DTGVSQNPRHKITKRGQNVTFRCDPISEHNRLYWYRQTLGQGPEFLTYFQNEAQLEKSRLLSDRFSAERPKGSFSTLEIQRTEQGDSAMYLCASSFRQADTQYFGPGTRLTVL.

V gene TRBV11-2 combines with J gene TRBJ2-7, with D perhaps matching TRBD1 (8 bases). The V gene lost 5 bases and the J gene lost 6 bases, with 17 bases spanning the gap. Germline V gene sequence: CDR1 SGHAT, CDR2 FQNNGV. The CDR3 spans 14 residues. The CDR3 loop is CASSPLTGEGEQYF. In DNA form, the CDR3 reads TGTGCCAGCAGCCCCCTGACAGGGGAGGGCGAGCAGTACTTC.

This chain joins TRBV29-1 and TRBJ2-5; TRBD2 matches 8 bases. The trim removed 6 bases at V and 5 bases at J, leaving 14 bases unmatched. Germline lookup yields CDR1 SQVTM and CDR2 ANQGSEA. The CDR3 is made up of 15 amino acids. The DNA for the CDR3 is TGCAGCGTGAACTTGGGGACTAGTGTTATCGAGACCCAGTACTTC. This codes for CSVNLGTSVIETQYF. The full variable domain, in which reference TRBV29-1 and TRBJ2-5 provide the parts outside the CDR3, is SAVISQKPSRDICQRGTSLTIQCQVDSQVTMMFWYRQQPGQSLTLIATANQGSEATYESGFVIDKFPISRPNLTFSTLTVSNMSPEDSSIYLCSVNLGTSVIETQYFGPGTRLLVL.

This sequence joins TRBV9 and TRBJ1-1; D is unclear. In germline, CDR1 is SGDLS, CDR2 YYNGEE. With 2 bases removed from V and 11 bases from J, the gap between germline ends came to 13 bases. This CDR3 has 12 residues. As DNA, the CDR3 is TGTGCCAGCAGCGTGGACGGTGTCGGGGCTTTCTTT. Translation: CASSVDGVGAFF.

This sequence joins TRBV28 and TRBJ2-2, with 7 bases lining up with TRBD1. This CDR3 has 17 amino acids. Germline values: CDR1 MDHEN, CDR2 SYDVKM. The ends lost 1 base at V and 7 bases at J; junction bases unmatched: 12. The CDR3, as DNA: TGTGCCAGCAGTTTATCCTCTATTAACAGGGGTGGCGGGGAGCTGTTTTTT. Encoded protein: CASSLSSINRGGGELFF.

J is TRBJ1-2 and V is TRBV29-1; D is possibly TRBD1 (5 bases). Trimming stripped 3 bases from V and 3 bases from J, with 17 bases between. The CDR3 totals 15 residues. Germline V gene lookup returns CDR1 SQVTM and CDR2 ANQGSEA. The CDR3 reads CSVDRKGQGDYGYTF. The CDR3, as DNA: TGCAGCGTTGACCGTAAGGGGCAGGGTGACTATGGCTACACCTTC.

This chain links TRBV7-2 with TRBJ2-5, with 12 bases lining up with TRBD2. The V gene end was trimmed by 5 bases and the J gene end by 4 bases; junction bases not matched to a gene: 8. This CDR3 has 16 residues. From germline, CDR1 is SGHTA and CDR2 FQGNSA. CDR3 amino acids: CASSPRLAGAGETQYF. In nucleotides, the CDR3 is TGTGCCAGCAGCCCTAGACTAGCGGGGGCTGGAGAGACCCAGTACTTC.

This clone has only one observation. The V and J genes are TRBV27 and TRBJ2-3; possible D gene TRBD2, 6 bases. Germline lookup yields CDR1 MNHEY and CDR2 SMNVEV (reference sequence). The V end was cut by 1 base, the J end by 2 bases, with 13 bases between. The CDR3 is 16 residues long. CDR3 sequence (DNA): TGTGCCAGCAGTTTATTCCCGGGAGTCCCCACAGATACGCAGTATTTT. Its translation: CASSLFPGVPTDTQYF.

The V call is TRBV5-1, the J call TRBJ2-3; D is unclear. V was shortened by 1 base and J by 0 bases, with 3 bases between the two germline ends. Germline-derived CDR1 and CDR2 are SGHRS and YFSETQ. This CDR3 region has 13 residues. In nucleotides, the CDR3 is TGCGCCAGCAGCTTGTACAGCACAGATACGCAGTATTTT. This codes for CASSLYSTDTQYF.

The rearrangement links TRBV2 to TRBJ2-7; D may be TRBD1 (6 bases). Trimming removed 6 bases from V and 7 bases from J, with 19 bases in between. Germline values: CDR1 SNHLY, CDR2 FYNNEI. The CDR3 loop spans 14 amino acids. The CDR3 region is CASRFDRRLGEQYF. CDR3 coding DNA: TGTGCCAGCAGGTTCGACAGGCGCCTCGGAGAGCAGTACTTC.